A single sample gave rise to the 20 T cell receptor beta chains below, sequenced in a study of T cells in Graves' hyperthyroidism and ophthalmopathy. TCR beta CDR3 region amplification was performed from RNA transcripts. The HTBI set primed first-round TCR CDR3 RT-PCR. TCRdb passed the multiplex PCR reads through MiXCR, listing each CDR3 protein once. The data show around 720,000 distinct CDR3 sequences, with approximately 40% seen just once and 31% held by the top ten. Material: blood. All receptors derive from a woman between 35 and 50 years old with Graves' hyperthyroidism.

This clonotype occurred many times. The V call is TRBV11-2, the J call TRBJ2-7; TRBD1 is a possible D gene (5 bases). The CDR3 has 13 amino acids. V dropped 2 bases and J dropped 5 bases, with 10 bases sitting between them. The germline V gene encodes CDR1 SGHAT and CDR2 FQNNGV. CDR3 DNA sequence: TGTGCCAGCAGCTTAAGGCAGGGCCACGAGCAGTACTTC. This encodes CASSLRQGHEQYF.

Ten or more counts support this clonotype. The chain employs TRBV10-2 and TRBJ2-7, with 8 bases that match TRBD2. The CDR3 extends over 16 amino acids. Germline V gene lookup returns CDR1 WSHSY and CDR2 SAAADI. The junction had 11 bases not matched to a gene; V was cut back by 2 bases and J by 5 bases. CDR3 region: CASSELRRAGDDEQYF. DNA of the CDR3: TGCGCCAGCAGTGAGCTACGGCGAGCGGGGGACGACGAGCAGTACTTC.

The chain uses TRBV15 and TRBJ2-3; D gene ambiguous. Germline assignment: CDR1 LNHNV and CDR2 YYDKDF (reference sequence). Trimming removed 3 bases at V and 5 bases at J, with 6 bases between. The CDR3 totals 12 residues. The CDR3 DNA sequence: TGTGCCACCAGCAGTTTGGGAGATACGCAGTATTTT. Its protein product is CATSSLGDTQYF.

This sequence joins TRBV20-1 and TRBJ2-7; D not resolved. V dropped 0 bases and J dropped 4 bases, with 13 bases sitting between them. The CDR3 loop spans 14 amino acids. Germline values: CDR1 DFQATT, CDR2 SNEGSKA (reference sequence). As DNA, the CDR3 is TGCAGTGCTAGAGATATTGGTTCTGGGTACGAGCAGTACTTC. Amino acids: CSARDIGSGYEQYF.

The chain combines TRBV20-1 with TRBJ2-7, with 10 bases that match TRBD2. V lost 6 bases to trimming and J lost 5 bases; unmatched junction nucleotides: 10. Germline V gives CDR1 DFQATT, CDR2 SNEGSKA (reference sequence). The CDR3 is 14 residues long. The CDR3, as DNA: TGCAGTGCAACCCTAGCGGGGGAAACCCACGAGCAGTACTTC. Translating gives CSATLAGETHEQYF.

The J gene is TRBJ2-2, the V gene TRBV6-5; TRBD2 is a possible D gene (6 bases). Germline lookup yields CDR1 MNHEY and CDR2 SVGAGI. The CDR3 covers 14 residues. V gave up 6 bases and J gave up 7 bases, with 15 bases separating them. The CDR3 DNA sequence: TGTGCCAGCAGGACCGGACAAGCGGGCGGGGAGCTGTTTTTT. As protein: CASRTGQAGGELFF.

With respect to this clonotype: A much more abundant neighbour one base away suggests this may be a read error. In DNA form, the CDR3 reads TGTGCCAGCACCAGGTTAGGTGAAAAACTGTTTTTT. Its protein product is CASTRLGEKLFF. The rearrangement joins TRBV6-1 to TRBJ1-4; D call uncertain. Germline values: CDR1 MNHNS, CDR2 SASEGT. The CDR3 is 12 residues long. The V gene lost 7 bases and the J gene lost 7 bases, with 10 bases spanning the gap.

Turning to this clonotype: A much more abundant neighbour one base away suggests this may be a read error. The gene calls are TRBV7-9 and TRBJ2-7; unclear D gene. The CDR3 spans 13 residues. The germline gives CDR1 SEHNR, CDR2 FQNEAQ (reference sequence). The CDR3 here is CASSLGLGYGQYF. The CDR3, as DNA: TGTGCCAGCAGCTTAGGTCTAGGCTACGGGCAGTACTTC.

This clonotype was seen repeatedly, ten times or more. The DNA of the CDR3 is TGTGCCAGCAGCTTAGCGGGGCCAGGGGGCATACATCAGCCCCAGCATTTT. It specifies CASSLAGPGGIHQPQHF. The chain uses TRBV7-2 and TRBJ1-5; 8 nucleotides align to TRBD1. This CDR3 has 17 amino acids. J was trimmed by 5 bases and V by 0 bases; bases with no gene match: 9. CDR1 is SGHTA, CDR2 FQGNSA, per germline.

The V and J genes are TRBV4-1 and TRBJ1-2; no clear D. Germline V lookup: CDR1 MGHRA, CDR2 YSYEKL. V was shortened by 2 bases and J by 4 bases, with 11 bases between the two germline ends. This CDR3 has 14 residues. CDR3: CASSQTGQLYGYTF. The CDR3 nucleotides are TGCGCCAGCAGCCAAACCGGTCAGCTCTATGGCTACACCTTC.

The rearrangement joins TRBV7-2 to TRBJ2-7; 11 nucleotides align to TRBD1. Germline V CDR1 and CDR2: SGHTA, FQGNSA. V gave up 1 base and J gave up 2 bases; unmatched junction bases: 7. The CDR3 contains 17 residues. The CDR3 is CASSLGGQGGETYEQYF. CDR3 DNA: TGTGCCAGCAGCTTAGGGGGACAGGGGGGGGAGACCTACGAGCAGTACTTC.

The DNA for the CDR3 is TGCGCCAGCAGCCCCCGTTTGCAGGGGGCCCTCGTCACTGAAGCTTTCTTT. It is translated as CASSPRLQGALVTEAFF. The chain joins TRBV5-1 to TRBJ1-1; 8 bases fit TRBD1. The CDR3 loop spans 17 amino acids. V trimming: 4 bases; J trimming: 4 bases; junction bases outside the gene matches: 15. Germline-derived CDR1 and CDR2 are SGHRS and YFSETQ.

This clonotype was recorded once. This chain connects TRBV12-5 to TRBJ2-5, with 10 bases fitting TRBD1. Per germline, CDR1 LGHNT and CDR2 FRNRAP. The CDR3 spans 16 residues. Unmatched junction bases numbered 5, after V lost 1 base and J lost 3 bases. The CDR3 DNA reads TGTGCTAGTGGTTTGGGCTCCGGGACAGGGGAAGAGACCCAGTACTTC. Amino acids: CASGLGSGTGEETQYF.

This clonotype has more than one count but fewer than ten. The rearrangement links TRBV5-1 to TRBJ2-5; tentatively, D is TRBD2 (6 bases). The germline CDR1 and CDR2 sequences are SGHRS and YFSETQ. The CDR3 consists of 15 residues. The V end lost 4 bases, the J end lost 5 bases, and 18 bases lay between the germline ends. DNA of the CDR3: TGCGCCAGCAGCCCACTAGCCTCCACGGGGGAGACCCAGTACTTC. Amino acids: CASSPLASTGETQYF.

In its sample, this clonotype was seen many times. V is TRBV15 and J is TRBJ1-6, with D possibly being TRBD1 (6 bases). The germline V and J ends were trimmed by 1 base and 4 bases, with 8 bases remaining between them. CDR1 and CDR2 from the germline V gene are LNHNV and YYDKDF (reference sequence). This CDR3 has 15 residues. CDR3 DNA sequence: TGTGCCACCAGCAGAGCCGGACAGTATAATTCACCCCTCCACTTT. It specifies CATSRAGQYNSPLHF.

V and J are TRBV7-8 and TRBJ1-3, with a weak D call TRBD1 (5 bases). The V end lost 5 bases, the J end lost 0 bases, and 17 bases lay between the germline ends. This CDR3 spans 17 amino acids. CDR1 is SGHVS and CDR2 is FQNEAQ in the germline V gene. CDR3 sequence (DNA): TGTGCCAGCAGCCTCCATCCGGGACTCACCTCTGGAAACACCATATATTTT. Its translation: CASSLHPGLTSGNTIYF. Drawing the rest from reference TRBV7-8 and TRBJ1-3, the complete variable domain is GAGVSQSPRYKVAKRGQDVALRCDPISGHVSLFWYQQALGQGPEFLTYFQNEAQLDKSGLPSDRFFAERPEGSVSTLKIQRTQQEDSAVYLCASSLHPGLTSGNTIYFGEGSWLTVV.

The genes are TRBV7-3 and TRBJ2-3, with D hard to call. The CDR3 totals 15 residues. The ends were cut back, 1 base at V and 0 bases at J, with 8 bases in the middle. Germline V gene sequence: CDR1 SGHTA, CDR2 FQGTGA. The DNA of the CDR3 is TGTGCCAGCAGCTTAAGTCCTACTAGCACAGATACGCAGTATTTT. It translates to CASSLSPTSTDTQYF.

This clonotype was seen ten or more times. The chain couples TRBV14 to TRBJ1-1; D unclear. The CDR3 covers 14 residues. V lost 2 bases, J lost 4 bases, and 11 bases lay in between. The V gene's germline CDR1 is SGHDN and CDR2 FVKESK. The CDR3 loop is CASSQNIDGTEAFF. The CDR3 region has the DNA TGTGCCAGCAGCCAAAACATCGACGGCACTGAAGCTTTCTTT.

The sample holds a few counts of this clonotype. The rearrangement uses TRBV6-6 and TRBJ2-5; no reliable D call. CDR1 is MNHNY and CDR2 is SVGAGI in the germline V gene (reference sequence). The CDR3 loop spans 15 amino acids. V dropped 7 bases and J dropped 3 bases, with 18 bases sitting between them. CDR3 sequence (DNA): TGTGCCAGCAACCAAATGGTGGGCAGCAAAGAGACCCAGTACTTC. It codes for CASNQMVGSKETQYF.

This clonotype was seen repeatedly, ten times or more. The chain uses TRBV2 and TRBJ2-7; no definite D call. Germline CDR1 reads SNHLY; CDR2 reads FYNNEI. V lost 6 bases and J 3 bases, leaving 9 bases between the germline ends. This CDR3 has 12 amino acids. This CDR3 is CASRRDLYEQYF. The CDR3 coding sequence is TGTGCCAGCAGGAGAGACCTCTACGAGCAGTACTTC.